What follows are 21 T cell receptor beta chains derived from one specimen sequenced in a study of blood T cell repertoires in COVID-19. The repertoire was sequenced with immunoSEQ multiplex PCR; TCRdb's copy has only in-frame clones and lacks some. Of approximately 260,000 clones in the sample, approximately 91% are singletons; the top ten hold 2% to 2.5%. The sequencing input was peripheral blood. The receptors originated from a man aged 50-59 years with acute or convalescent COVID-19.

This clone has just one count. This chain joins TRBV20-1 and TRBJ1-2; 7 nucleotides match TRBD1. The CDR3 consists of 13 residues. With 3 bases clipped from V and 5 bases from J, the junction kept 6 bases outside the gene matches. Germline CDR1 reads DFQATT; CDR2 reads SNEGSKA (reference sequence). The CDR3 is CSASQGGGYGYTF. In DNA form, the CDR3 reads TGCAGTGCTAGTCAGGGGGGTGGGTATGGCTACACCTTC.

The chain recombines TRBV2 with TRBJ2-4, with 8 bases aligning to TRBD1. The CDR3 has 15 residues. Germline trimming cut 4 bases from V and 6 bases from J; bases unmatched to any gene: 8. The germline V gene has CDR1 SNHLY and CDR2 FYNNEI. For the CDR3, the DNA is TGTGCCAGCAGTGGTATCAGGGGGCGCGGAAACATTCAGTACTTC. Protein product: CASSGIRGRGNIQYF.

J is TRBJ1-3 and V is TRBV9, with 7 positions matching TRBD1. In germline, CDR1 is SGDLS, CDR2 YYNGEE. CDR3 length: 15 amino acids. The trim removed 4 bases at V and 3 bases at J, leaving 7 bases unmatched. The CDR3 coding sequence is TGTGCCAGCAGCTCCCTACAGGGGATTGGAAACACCATATATTTT. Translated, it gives CASSSLQGIGNTIYF.

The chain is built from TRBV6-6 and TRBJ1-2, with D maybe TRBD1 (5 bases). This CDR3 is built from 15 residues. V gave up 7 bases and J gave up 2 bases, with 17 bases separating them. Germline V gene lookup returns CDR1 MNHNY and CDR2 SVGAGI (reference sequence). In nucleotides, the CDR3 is TGTGCCAGCACCACTGTAGGGGTCCTAAACTATGGCTACACCTTC. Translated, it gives CASTTVGVLNYGYTF.

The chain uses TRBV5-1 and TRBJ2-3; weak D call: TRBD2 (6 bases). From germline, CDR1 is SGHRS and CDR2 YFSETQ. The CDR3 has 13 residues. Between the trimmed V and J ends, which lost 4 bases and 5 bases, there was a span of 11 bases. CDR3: CASSPRGQDTQYF. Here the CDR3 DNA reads TGCGCCAGCAGCCCGCGGGGCCAAGATACGCAGTATTTT.

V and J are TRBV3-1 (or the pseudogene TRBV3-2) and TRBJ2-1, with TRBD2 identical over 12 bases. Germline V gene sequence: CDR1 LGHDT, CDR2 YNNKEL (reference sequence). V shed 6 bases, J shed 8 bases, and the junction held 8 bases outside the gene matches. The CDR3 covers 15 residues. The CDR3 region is CASSRTSGARDEQFF. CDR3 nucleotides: TGTGCCAGCAGTCGGACTAGCGGGGCCAGGGATGAGCAGTTCTTC.

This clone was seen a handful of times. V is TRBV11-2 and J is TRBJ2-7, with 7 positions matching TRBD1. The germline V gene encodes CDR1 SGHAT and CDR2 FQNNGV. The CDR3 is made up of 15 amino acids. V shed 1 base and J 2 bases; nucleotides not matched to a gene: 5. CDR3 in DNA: TGTGCCAGCAGCTTAGTGGCGACAGGGCCCTACGAGCAGTACTTC. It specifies CASSLVATGPYEQYF. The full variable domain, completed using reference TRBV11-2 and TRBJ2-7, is EAGVAQSPRYKIIEKRQSVAFWCNPISGHATLYWYQQILGQGPKLLIQFQNNGVVDDSQLPKDRFSAERLKGVDSTLKIQPAKLEDSAVYLCASSLVATGPYEQYFGPGTRLTVT.

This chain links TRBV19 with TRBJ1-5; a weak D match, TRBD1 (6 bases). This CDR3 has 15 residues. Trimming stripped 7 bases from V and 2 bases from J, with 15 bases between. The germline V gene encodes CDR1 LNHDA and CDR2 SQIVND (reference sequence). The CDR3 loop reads CASMGDTGGNQPQHF. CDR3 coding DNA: TGTGCCAGTATGGGGGACACCGGCGGCAATCAGCCCCAGCATTTT.

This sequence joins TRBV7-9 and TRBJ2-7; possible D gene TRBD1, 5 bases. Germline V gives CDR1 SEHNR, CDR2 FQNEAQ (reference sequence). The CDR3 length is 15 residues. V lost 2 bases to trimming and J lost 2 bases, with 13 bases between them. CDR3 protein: CASSLQGSYPYEQYF. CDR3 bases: TGTGCCAGCAGCTTACAGGGTTCCTACCCCTACGAGCAGTACTTC.

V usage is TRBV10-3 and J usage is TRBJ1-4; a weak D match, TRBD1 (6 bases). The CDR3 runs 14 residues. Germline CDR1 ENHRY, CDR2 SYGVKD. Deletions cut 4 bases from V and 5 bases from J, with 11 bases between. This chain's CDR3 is CAISGGRGNEKLFF. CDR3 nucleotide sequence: TGTGCCATCAGTGGTGGCAGGGGAAATGAAAAACTGTTTTTT.

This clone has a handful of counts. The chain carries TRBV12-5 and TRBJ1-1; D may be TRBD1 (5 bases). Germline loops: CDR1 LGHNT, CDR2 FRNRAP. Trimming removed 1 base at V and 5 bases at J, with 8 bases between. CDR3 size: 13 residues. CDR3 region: CASGLAQGTEAFF. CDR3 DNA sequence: TGTGCTAGTGGTTTGGCCCAGGGAACTGAAGCTTTCTTT.

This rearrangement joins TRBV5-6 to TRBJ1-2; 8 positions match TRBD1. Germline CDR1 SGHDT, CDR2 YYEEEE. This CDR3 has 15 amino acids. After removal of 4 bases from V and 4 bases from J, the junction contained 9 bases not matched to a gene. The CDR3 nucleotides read TGTGCCAGCAGCCGTAGCAGGGGGCTTAGCTATGGCTACACCTTC. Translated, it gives CASSRSRGLSYGYTF.

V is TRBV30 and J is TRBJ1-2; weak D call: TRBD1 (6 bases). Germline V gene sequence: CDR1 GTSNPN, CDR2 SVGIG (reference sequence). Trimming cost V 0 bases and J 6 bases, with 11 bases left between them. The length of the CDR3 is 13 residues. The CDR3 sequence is CAWSVRGSHGYTF. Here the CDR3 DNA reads TGTGCCTGGAGTGTAAGGGGGTCACATGGCTACACCTTC.

The CDR3 sequence is CASSPMDRGRSNSGYTF. Written as DNA, the CDR3 is TGTGCCAGCAGCCCTATGGACAGGGGGCGTAGTAATAGTGGCTACACCTTC. V and J are TRBV14 and TRBJ1-2; 11 bases match TRBD1. The junction had 14 bases not matched to a gene; V was cut back by 4 bases and J by 7 bases. The CDR3 sequence is 17 residues long. Per the germline V gene, CDR1 is SGHDN and CDR2 is FVKESK.

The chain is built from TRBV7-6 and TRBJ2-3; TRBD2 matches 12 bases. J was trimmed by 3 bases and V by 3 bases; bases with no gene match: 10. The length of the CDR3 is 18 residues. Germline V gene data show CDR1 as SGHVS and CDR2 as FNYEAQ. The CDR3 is CASSLGTLAGGYTDTQYF. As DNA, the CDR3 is TGTGCCAGCAGCTTGGGGACCCTAGCGGGGGGGTATACAGATACGCAGTATTTT.

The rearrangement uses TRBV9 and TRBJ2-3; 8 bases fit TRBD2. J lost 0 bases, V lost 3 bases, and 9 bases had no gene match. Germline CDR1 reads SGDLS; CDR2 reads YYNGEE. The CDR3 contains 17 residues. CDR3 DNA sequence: TGTGCCAGCAGCGCTACTAGCGGACGGACTAGCACAGATACGCAGTATTTT. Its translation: CASSATSGRTSTDTQYF. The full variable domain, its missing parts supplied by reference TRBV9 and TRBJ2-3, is DSGVTQTPKHLITATGQRVTLRCSPRSGDLSVYWYQQSLDQGLQFLIQYYNGEERAKGNILERFSAQQFPDLHSELNLSSLELGDSALYFCASSATSGRTSTDTQYFGPGTRLTVL.

This chain's CDR3 is CAISESGGGTEAFF. CDR3 nucleotides: TGTGCCATCAGTGAGTCTGGCGGGGGGACTGAAGCTTTCTTT. The rearrangement uses TRBV10-3 and TRBJ1-1; D perhaps matches TRBD1 (5 bases). The V gene lost 0 bases and the J gene lost 5 bases, with 10 bases spanning the gap. This CDR3 comprises 14 residues. Per germline, CDR1 ENHRY and CDR2 SYGVKD.

The CDR3 DNA reads TGTGCCAGCAGCCTCGGGCGGACTAGCGGGGTGGAAGAGACCCAGTACTTC. Its protein product is CASSLGRTSGVEETQYF. The chain is built from TRBV3-1 (or the pseudogene TRBV3-2) and TRBJ2-5; 12 bases line up with TRBD2. V trimming: 4 bases; J trimming: 3 bases; junction bases outside the gene matches: 9. The germline CDR1 and CDR2 sequences are LGHDT and YNNKEL (reference sequence). CDR3 size: 17 residues.

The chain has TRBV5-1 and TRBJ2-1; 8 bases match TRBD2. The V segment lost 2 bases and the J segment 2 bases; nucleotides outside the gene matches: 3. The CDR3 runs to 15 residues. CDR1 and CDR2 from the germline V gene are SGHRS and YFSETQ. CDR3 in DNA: TGCGCCAGCAGCTTATCGGGGGGGCCCTACAATGAGCAGTTCTTC. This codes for CASSLSGGPYNEQFF. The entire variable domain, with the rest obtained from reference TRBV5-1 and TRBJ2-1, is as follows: KAGVTQTPRYLIKTRGQQVTLSCSPISGHRSVSWYQQTPGQGLQFLFEYFSETQRNKGNFPGRFSGRQFSNSRSEMNVSTLELGDSALYLCASSLSGGPYNEQFFGPGTRLTVL.

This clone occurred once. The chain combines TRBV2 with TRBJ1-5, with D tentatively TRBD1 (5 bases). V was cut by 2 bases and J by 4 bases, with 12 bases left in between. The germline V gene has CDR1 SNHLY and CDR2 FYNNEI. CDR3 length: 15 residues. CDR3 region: CASSERGGTNQPQHF. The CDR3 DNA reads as TGTGCCAGCAGTGAAAGGGGAGGAACTAATCAGCCCCAGCATTTT.

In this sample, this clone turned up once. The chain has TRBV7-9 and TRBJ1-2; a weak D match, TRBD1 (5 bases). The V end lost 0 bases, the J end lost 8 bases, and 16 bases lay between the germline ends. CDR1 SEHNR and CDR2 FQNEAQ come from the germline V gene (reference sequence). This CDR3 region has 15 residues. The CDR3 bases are TGTGCCAGCAGCTTAGCGGAGGGGACTTCCAGAGGCTACACCTTC. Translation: CASSLAEGTSRGYTF.